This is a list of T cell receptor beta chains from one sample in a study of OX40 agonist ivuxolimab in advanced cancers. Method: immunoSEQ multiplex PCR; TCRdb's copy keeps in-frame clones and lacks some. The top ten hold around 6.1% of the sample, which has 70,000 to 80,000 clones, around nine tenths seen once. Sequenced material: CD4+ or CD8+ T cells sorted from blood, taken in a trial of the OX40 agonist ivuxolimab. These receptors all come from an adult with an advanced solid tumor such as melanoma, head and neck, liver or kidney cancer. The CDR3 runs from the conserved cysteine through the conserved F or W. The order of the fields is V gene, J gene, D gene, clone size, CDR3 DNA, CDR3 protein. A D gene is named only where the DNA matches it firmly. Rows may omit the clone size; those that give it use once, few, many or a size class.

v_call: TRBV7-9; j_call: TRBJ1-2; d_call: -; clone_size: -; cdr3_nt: TGTGCCAGCAGCGATCGGACTGGAGGCTACACCTTC; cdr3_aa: CASSDRTGGYTF
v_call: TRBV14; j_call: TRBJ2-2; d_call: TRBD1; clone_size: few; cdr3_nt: TGTGCCAGCAGCCAAGATCGTCGGCAGGGGGCTAACACCGGGGAGCTGTTTTTT; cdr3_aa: CASSQDRRQGANTGELFF
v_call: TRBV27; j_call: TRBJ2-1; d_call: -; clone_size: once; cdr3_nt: TGTGCCAGCAGTTTAGGGGTATTGCCGCCCTACAATGAGCAGTTCTTC; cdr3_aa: CASSLGVLPPYNEQFF
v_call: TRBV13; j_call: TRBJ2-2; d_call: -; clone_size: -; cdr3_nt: TGTGCCAGCAGCTTAGACAGGGTCGGGAACACCGGGGAGCTGTTTTTT; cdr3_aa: CASSLDRVGNTGELFF
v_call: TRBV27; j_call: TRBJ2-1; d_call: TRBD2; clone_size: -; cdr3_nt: TGTGCCAGCAGCTATCTACCTTTAGCGGGAAGTGTCTACAATGAGCAGTTCTTC; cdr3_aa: CASSYLPLAGSVYNEQFF
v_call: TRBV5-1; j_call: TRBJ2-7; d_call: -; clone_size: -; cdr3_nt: TGCGCCAGCAGCTTCTTAGAGGCCAGGTCCTACGAGCAGTACTTC; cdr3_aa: CASSFLEARSYEQYF
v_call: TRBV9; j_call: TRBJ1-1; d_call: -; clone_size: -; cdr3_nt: TGTGCCAGCAGCGTAGCTGGCAGGGAAGCCACTGAAGCTTTCTTT; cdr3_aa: CASSVAGREATEAFF
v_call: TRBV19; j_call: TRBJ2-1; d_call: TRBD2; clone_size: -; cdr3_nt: TGTGCCAGTATAGCTAGCGGGAGGGGTGAGCAGTTCTTC; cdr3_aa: CASIASGRGEQFF
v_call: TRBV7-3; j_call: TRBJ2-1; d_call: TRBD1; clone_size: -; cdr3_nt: TGTGCCAGCAGCTCCCGGGACAGGGTTGGTGAGCAGTTCTTC; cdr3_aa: CASSSRDRVGEQFF
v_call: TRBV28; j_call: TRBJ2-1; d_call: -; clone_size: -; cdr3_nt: TGTGCCAGCAGTTTAACTAGGTGGCGCAATGAGCAGTTCTTC; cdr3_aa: CASSLTRWRNEQFF
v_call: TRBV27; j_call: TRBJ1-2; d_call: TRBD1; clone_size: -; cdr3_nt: TGTGCCAGCAGTTTAGGGACAGCCCCTAACTATGGCTACACCTTC; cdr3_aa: CASSLGTAPNYGYTF
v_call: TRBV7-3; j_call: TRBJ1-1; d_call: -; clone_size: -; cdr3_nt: TGTGCCAGCAGGGCCGGACGGTTGAACACTGAAGCTTTCTTT; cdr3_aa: CASRAGRLNTEAFF
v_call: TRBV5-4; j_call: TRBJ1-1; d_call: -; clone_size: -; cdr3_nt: TGTGCCAGCAGCTTGGAGGGGGGAAACACTGAAGCTTTCTTT; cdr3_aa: CASSLEGGNTEAFF
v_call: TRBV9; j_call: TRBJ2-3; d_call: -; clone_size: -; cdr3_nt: TGTGCCAGCAGCGTGAGTGGTAGCTCTGGCACAGATACGCAGTATTTT; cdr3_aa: CASSVSGSSGTDTQYF
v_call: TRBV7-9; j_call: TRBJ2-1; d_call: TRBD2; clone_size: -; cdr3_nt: TGTGCCAGCAGCTACGGACTAGCGGGAGGCAATGAGCAGTTCTTC; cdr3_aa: CASSYGLAGGNEQFF
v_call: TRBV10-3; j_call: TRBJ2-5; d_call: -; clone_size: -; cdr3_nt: TGTGCCATCAGTGATAAGGGTGAGGAGGATGAGACCCAGTACTTC; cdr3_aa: CAISDKGEEDETQYF
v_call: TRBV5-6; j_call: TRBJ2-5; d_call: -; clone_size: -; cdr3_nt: TGTGCCAGCCAGAACGGCGGAGGGTACCAAGAGACCCAGTACTTC; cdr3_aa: CASQNGGGYQETQYF
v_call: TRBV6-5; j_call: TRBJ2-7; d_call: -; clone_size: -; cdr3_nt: TGTGCCAGCAGTTACCTTGGGGGGCCAGCCTACGAGCAGTACTTC; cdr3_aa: CASSYLGGPAYEQYF
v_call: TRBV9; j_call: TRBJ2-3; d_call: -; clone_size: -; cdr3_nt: TGTGCCAGCAGCCCTCGCCCAGGGGGGACGCAGTATTTT; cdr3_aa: CASSPRPGGTQYF
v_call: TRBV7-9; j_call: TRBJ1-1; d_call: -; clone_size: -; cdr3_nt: TGTGCCAGCAGTGAGGGAATCGCTGAAGCTTTCTTT; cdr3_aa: CASSEGIAEAFF
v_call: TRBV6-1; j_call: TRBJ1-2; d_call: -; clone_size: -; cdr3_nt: TGTGCCAGCAGTGAGGGAACAGGGCTTATCGGTGGCTACACCTTC; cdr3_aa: CASSEGTGLIGGYTF
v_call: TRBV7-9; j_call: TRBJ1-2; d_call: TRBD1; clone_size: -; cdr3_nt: TGTGCCAGCAGCTTAGAGGACAGGGACTTATTTGGTGACTACACCTTC; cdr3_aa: CASSLEDRDLFGDYTF
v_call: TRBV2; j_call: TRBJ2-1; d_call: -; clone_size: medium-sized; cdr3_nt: TGTGCCAGCATGGCCGTTCTCGGTGAGCAGTTCTTC; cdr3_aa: CASMAVLGEQFF
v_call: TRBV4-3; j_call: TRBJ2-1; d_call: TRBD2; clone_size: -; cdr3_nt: TGCGCCAGCAGCCAAGATCGGACTAGCGGCTCCTACAATGAGCAGTTCTTC; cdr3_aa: CASSQDRTSGSYNEQFF
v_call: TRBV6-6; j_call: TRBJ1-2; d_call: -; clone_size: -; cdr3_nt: TGTGCCAGCAGTTCGACAGGAAACTATGGCTACACCTTC; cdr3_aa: CASSSTGNYGYTF
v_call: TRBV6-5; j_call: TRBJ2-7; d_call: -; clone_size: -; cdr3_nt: TGTGCCAGCAGTTACGGAGGGGGCCTCTACGAGCAGTACTTC; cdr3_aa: CASSYGGGLYEQYF
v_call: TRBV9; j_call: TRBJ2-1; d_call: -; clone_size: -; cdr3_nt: TGTGCCAGCAGCGTAGGGTCTAGCGCCAACAATGAGCAGTTCTTC; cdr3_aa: CASSVGSSANNEQFF
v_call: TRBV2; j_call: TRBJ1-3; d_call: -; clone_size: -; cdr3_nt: TGTGCCAGGAAGGATTCCGGAAACACCATATATTTT; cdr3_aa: CARKDSGNTIYF
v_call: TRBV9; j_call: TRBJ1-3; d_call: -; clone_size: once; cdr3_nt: TGTGCCAGCAGCGTAGTCGGGGAATCTGGAAACACCATATATTTT; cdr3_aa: CASSVVGESGNTIYF
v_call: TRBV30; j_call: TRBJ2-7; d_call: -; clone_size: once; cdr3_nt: TGTGCCTGCCATTTTGAAGGGGGTCCAAGCTACGAGCAGTACTTC; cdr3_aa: CACHFEGGPSYEQYF
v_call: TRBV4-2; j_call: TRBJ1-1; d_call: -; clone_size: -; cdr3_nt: TGTGCCAGCAGCCAAGATCATGGCGGCCGCCCCACTGAAGCTTTCTTT; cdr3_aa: CASSQDHGGRPTEAFF
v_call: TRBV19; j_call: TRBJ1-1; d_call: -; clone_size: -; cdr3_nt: TGTGCCAGTAGAACAGGGCACACTGAAGCTTTCTTT; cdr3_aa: CASRTGHTEAFF
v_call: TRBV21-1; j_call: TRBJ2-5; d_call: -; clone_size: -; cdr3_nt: TGTGCCAGCAGCAAAGTGCGGACAATCCCCCGGCAGACCCAGTACTTC; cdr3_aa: CASSKVRTIPRQTQYF
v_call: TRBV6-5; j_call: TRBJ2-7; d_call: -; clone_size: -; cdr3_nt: TGTGCCAGCAGTCTCCTAGAATCCTACGAGCAGTACTTC; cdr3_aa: CASSLLESYEQYF
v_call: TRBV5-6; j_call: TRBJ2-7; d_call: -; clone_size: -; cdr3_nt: TGTGCCAGCAGCTTGGCTGCCGAGAGCTCCTACGAGCAGTACTTC; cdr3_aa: CASSLAAESSYEQYF
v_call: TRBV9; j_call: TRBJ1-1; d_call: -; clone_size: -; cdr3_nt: TGTGCCAGCAGCGCAGGGGAGGACACTGAAGCTTTCTTT; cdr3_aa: CASSAGEDTEAFF
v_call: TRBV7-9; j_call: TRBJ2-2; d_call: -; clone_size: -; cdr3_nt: TGTGCCAGCAGGCTCACCGGGGAGCTGTTTTTT; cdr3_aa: CASRLTGELFF
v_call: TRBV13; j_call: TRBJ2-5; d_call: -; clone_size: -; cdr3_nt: TGTGCCAGCAGCTCACTGGTCGAGACCCAGTACTTC; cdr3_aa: CASSSLVETQYF
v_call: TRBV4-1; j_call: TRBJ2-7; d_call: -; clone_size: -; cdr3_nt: TGCGCCAGCAGCCAAGCTGTGCTCTACGAGCAGTACTTC; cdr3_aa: CASSQAVLYEQYF
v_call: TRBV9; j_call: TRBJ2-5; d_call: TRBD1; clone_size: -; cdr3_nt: TGTGCCAGCAGCGCAGGGGGAAATTCCCAAGAGACCCAGTACTTC; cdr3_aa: CASSAGGNSQETQYF
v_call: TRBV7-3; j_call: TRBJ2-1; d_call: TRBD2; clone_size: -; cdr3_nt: TGTGCCAGCACCCTGGGGCTAGCGGGCGACAATGAGCAGTTCTTC; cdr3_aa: CASTLGLAGDNEQFF
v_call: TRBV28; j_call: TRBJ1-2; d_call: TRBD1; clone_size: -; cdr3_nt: TGTGCCAGCAGTTTAGAGACAGGGGCCAACTATGGCTACACCTTC; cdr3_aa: CASSLETGANYGYTF
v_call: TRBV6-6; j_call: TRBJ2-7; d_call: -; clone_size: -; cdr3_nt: TGTGCCAGCAGTCACCAGCGAAGGGAATACGAGCAGTACTTC; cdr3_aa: CASSHQRREYEQYF
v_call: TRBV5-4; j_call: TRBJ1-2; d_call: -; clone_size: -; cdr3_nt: TGTGCCAGCAGCGAGGTAGAGTATGGCTACACCTTC; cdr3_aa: CASSEVEYGYTF
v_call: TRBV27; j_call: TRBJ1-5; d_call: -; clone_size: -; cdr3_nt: TGTGCCAGCAGTTTATCGAATCCCACGGGCTGGTATAGCAATCAGCCCCAGCATTTT; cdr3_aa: CASSLSNPTGWYSNQPQHF
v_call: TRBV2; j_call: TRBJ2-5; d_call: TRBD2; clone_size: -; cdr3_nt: TGTGCCAGCAGTGAATTTATAGCGGGAGAATCAGAGACCCAGTACTTC; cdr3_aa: CASSEFIAGESETQYF
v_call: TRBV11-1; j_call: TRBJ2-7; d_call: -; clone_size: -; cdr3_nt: TGTGCCAGCAGCTTAGGACAGTTCTACGAGCAGTACTTC; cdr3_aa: CASSLGQFYEQYF
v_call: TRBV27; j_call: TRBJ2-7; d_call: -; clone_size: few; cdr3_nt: TGTGCCAGCAGTTCAACTCTTGGATCCTACGAGCAGTACTTC; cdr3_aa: CASSSTLGSYEQYF
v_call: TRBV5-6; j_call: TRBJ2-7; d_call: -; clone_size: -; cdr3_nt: TGTGCCAGCAGCTTCGGTGACAGTAAGTACGAGCAGTACTTC; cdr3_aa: CASSFGDSKYEQYF
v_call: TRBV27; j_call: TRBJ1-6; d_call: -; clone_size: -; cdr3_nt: TGTGCCAGCAGTTTACGGACAGCCTTTAATTCACCCCTCCACTTT; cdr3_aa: CASSLRTAFNSPLHF
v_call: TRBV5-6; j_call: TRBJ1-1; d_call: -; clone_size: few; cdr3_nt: TGTGCCAGCAGCTCGACAGGCATGAACACTGAAGCTTTCTTT; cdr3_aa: CASSSTGMNTEAFF
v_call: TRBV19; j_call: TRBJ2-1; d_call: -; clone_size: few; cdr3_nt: TGTGCCAGTAGGCCCACCGGGGGACTCGACCGGTTCTTC; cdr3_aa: CASRPTGGLDRFF
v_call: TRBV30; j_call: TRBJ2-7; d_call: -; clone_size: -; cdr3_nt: TGTGCCTGGAGTGTACTGGGCGAGCAGTACTTC; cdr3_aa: CAWSVLGEQYF
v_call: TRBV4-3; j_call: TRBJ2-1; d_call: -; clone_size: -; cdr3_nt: TGCGCCAGCAGCCACGGGACAGCGGGGTCCAATGAGCAGTTCTTC; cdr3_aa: CASSHGTAGSNEQFF
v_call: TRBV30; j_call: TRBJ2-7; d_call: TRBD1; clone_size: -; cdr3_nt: TGTGCCTGGAATCCGGGACAGGGGGTATCACTTCCCGGGCAGTACTTC; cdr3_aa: CAWNPGQGVSLPGQYF
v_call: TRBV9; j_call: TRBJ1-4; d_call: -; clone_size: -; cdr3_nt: TGTGCCAGCAGCGTAGGCACAGCAACTAATGAAAAACTGTTTTTT; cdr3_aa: CASSVGTATNEKLFF
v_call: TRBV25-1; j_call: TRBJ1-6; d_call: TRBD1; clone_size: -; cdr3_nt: TGTGCCAGGAGAAACGACAGGGGGCGATCACCCCTCCACTTT; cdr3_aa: CARRNDRGRSPLHF
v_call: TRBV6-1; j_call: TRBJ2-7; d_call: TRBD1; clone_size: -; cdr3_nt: TGTGCCAGCGGTAGGGGGACAGGGGGCTACGAGCAGTACTTC; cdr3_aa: CASGRGTGGYEQYF
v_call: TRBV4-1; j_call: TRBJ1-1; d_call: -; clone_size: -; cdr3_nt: TGCGCCAGCAGCCAAGAAATAGGAGCGAACACTGAAGCTTTCTTT; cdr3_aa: CASSQEIGANTEAFF
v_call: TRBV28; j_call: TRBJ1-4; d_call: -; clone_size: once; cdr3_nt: TGTGCCAGCAGTTTAATTCACCTTAATGAAAAACTGTTTTTT; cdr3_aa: CASSLIHLNEKLFF